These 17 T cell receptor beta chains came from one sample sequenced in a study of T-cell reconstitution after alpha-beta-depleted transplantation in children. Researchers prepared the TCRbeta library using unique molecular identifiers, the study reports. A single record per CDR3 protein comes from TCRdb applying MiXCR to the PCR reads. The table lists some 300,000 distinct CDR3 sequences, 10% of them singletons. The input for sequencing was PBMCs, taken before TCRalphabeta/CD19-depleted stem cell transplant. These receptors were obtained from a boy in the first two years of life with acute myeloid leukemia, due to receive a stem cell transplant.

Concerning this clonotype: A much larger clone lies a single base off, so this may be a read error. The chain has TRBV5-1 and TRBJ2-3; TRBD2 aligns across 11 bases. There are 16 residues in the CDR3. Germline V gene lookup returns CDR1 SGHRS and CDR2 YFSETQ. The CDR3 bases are TGCGCCGGCAGCCCGACTAGCGGGGTCTCCGCAGATACGCAGTATTTT. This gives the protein CAGSPTSGVSADTQYF. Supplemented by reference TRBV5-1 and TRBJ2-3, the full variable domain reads KAGVTQTPRYLIKTRGQQVTLSCSPISGHRSVSWYQQTPGQGLQFLFEYFSETQRNKGNFPGRFSGRQFSNSRSEMNVSTLELGDSALYLCAGSPTSGVSADTQYFGPGTRLTVL.

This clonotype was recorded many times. The CDR3 DNA sequence: TGCGCCAGCAGCTTGGCTTTAGCGGGGGCGAGCTCCTACGAGCAGTACTTC. The encoded protein is CASSLALAGASSYEQYF. The rearrangement joins TRBV5-1 to TRBJ2-7; 9 bases are a match to TRBD2. Germline V lookup: CDR1 SGHRS, CDR2 YFSETQ. Trimming removed 0 bases from V and 0 bases from J; junction bases left unmatched: 7. The length of the CDR3 is 17 residues.

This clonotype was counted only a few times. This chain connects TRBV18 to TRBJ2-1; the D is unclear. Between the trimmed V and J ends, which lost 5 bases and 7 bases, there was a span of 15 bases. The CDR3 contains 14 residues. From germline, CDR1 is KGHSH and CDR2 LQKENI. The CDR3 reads CASSAHRLENEQFF. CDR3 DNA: TGTGCCAGCTCAGCCCATCGGCTAGAAAATGAGCAGTTCTTC.

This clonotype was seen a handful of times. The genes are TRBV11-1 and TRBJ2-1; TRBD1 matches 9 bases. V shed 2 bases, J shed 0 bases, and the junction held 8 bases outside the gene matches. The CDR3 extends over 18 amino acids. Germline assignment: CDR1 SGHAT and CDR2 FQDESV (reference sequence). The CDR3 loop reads CASSLRDRASFSYNEQFF. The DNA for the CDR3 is TGTGCCAGCAGCTTAAGGGACAGGGCTTCCTTCTCCTACAATGAGCAGTTCTTC.

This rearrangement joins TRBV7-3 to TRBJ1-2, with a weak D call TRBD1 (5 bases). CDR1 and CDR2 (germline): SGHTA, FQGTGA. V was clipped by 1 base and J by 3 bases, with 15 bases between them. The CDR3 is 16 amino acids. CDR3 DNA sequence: TGTGCCAGCAGCTTAAATTATGGGGGTCAGGACTATGGCTACACCTTC. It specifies CASSLNYGGQDYGYTF.

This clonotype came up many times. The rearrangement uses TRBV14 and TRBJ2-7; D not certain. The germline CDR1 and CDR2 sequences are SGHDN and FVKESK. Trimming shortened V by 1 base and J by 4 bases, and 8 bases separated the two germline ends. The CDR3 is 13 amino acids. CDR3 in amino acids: CASSQGSDYEQYF. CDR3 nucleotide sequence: TGTGCCAGCAGCCAAGGAAGCGATTACGAGCAGTACTTC. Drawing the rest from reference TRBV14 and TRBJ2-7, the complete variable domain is EAGVTQFPSHSVIEKGQTVTLRCDPISGHDNLYWYRRVMGKEIKFLLHFVKESKQDESGMPNNRFLAERTGGTYSTLKVQPAELEDSGVYFCASSQGSDYEQYFGPGTRLTVT.

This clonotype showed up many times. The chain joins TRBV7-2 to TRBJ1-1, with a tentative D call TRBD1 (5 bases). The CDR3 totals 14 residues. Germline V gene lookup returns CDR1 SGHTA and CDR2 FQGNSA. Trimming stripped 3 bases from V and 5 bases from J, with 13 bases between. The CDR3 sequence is CASSFKGGGTEAFF. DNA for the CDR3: TGTGCCAGCAGCTTTAAGGGCGGGGGTACTGAAGCTTTCTTT. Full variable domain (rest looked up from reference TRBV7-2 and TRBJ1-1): GAGVSQSPSNKVTEKGKDVELRCDPISGHTALYWYRQSLGQGLEFLIYFQGNSAPDKSGLPSDRFSAERTGGSVSTLTIQRTQQEDSAVYLCASSFKGGGTEAFFGQGTRLTVV.

Here the CDR3 DNA reads TGTGCCATCAGTCGGGACAGCACCTCTTGGGGTGGCTACACCTTC. It encodes CAISRDSTSWGGYTF. The genes are TRBV10-3 and TRBJ1-2; 7 bases are shared with TRBD1. The CDR3 is 15 residues long. The trim removed 5 bases at V and 7 bases at J, leaving 13 bases unmatched. Germline loops: CDR1 ENHRY, CDR2 SYGVKD.

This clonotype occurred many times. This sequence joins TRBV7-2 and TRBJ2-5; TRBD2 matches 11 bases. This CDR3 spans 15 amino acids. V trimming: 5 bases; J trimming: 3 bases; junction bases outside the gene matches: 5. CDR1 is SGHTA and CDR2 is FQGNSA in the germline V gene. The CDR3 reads CASSPGTSGKETQYF. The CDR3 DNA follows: TGTGCCAGCAGCCCGGGGACTAGCGGTAAAGAGACCCAGTACTTC.

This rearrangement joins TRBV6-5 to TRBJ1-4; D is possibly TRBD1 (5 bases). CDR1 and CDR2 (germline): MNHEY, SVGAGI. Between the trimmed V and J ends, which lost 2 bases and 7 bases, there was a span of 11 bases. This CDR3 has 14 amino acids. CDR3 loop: CASSYEGRSEKLFF. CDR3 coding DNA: TGTGCCAGCAGTTACGAGGGGCGATCTGAAAAACTGTTTTTT.

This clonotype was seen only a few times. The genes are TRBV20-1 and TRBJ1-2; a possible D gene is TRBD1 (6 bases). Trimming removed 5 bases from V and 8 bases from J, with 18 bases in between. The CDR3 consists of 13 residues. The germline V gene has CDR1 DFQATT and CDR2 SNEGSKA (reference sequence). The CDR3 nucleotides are TGCAGTGCTCAAGGACAGTCTCTACGGGGCTACACCTTC. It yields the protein CSAQGQSLRGYTF.

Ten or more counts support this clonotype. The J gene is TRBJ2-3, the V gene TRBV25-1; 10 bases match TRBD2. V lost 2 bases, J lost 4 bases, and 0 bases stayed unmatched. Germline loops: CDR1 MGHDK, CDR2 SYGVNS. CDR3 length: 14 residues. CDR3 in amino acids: CASSESGRADTQYF. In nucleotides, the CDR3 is TGTGCCAGCAGTGAAAGCGGGAGGGCAGATACGCAGTATTTT.

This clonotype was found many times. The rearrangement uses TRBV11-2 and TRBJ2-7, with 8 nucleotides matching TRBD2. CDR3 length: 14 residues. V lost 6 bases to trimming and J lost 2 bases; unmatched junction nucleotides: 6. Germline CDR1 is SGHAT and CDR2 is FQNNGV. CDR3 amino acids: CASRNLAGPYEQYF. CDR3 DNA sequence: TGTGCCAGCAGAAATCTAGCGGGCCCCTACGAGCAGTACTTC.

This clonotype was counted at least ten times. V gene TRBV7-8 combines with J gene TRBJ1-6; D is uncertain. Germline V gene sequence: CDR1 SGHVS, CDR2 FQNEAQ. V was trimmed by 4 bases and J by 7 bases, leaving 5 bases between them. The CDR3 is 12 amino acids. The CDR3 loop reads CASSSGNSPLHF. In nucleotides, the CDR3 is TGTGCCAGCAGCTCGGGGAATTCACCCCTCCACTTT.

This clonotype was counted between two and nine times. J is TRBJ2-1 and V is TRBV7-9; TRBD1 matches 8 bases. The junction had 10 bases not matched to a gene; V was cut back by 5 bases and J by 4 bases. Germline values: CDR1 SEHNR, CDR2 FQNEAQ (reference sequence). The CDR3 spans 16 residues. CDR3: CASSPRRTGQYNEQFF. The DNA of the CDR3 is TGTGCCAGCAGCCCCCGTCGGACAGGGCAATACAATGAGCAGTTCTTC.

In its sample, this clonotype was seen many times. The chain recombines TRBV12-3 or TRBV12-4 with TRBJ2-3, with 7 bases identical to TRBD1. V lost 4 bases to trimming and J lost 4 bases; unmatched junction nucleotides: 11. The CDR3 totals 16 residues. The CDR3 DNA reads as TGTGCCAGCAGTTACCGTCGGGACAGATTTGCAGATACGCAGTATTTT. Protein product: CASSYRRDRFADTQYF.

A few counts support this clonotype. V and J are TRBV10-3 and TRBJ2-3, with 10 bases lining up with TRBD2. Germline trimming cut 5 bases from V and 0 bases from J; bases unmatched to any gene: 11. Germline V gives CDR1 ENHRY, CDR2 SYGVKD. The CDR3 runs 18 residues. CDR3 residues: CAISPASGRGESTDTQYF. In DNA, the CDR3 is TGTGCCATCAGTCCAGCTAGCGGGAGAGGGGAAAGCACAGATACGCAGTATTTT.